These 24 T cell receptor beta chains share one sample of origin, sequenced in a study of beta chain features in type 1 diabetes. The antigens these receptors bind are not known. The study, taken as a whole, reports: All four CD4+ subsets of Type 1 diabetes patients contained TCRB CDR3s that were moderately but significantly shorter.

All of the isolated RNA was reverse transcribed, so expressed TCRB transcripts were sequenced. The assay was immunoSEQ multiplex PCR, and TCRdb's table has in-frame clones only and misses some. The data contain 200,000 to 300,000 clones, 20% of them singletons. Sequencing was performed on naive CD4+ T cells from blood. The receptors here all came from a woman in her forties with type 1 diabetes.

For the CDR3, the DNA is TGCGCCAGCAGCCGGGAACAGGGGAACACCGGGGAGCTGTTTTTT. It translates to CASSREQGNTGELFF. J is TRBJ2-2 and V is TRBV4-3, with D perhaps matching TRBD1 (6 bases). The CDR3 runs to 15 residues. Trimming took 4 bases from V and 1 from J, leaving 10 bases between them. Germline CDR1 reads LGHNA; CDR2 reads YSLEER.

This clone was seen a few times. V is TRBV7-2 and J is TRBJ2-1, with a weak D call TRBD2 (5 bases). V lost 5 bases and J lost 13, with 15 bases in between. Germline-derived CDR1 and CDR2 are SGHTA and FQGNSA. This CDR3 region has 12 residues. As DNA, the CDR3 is TGTGCCAGCAGCGCCTCCACTAGTTCCCAGTTCTTC. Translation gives CASSASTSSQFF. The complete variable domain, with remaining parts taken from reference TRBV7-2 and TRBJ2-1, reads GAGVSQSPSNKVTEKGKDVELRCDPISGHTALYWYRQSLGQGLEFLIYFQGNSAPDKSGLPSDRFSAERTGGSVSTLTIQRTQQEDSAVYLCASSASTSSQFFGPGTRLTVL.

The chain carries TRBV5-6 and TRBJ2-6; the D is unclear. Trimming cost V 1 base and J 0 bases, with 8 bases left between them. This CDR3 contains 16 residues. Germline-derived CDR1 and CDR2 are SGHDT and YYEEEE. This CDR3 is CASSLFWSSGANVLTF. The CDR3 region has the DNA TGTGCCAGCAGCTTGTTCTGGAGCTCTGGGGCCAACGTCCTGACTTTC.

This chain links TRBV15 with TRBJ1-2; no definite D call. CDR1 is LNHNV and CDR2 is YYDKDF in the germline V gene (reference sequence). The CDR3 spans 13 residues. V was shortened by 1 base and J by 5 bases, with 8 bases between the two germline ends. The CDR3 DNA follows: TGTGCCACCAGCAGAGCCGGTGGTTATGGCTACACCTTC. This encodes CATSRAGGYGYTF.

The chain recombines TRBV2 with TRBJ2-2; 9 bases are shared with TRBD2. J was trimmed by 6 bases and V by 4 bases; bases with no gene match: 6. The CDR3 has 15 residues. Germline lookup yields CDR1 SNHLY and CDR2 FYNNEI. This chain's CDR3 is CASSVVSGSPGELFF. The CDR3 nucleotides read TGTGCCAGCAGTGTAGTTAGCGGGAGTCCCGGGGAGCTGTTTTTT.

This CDR3 is CASSFRDRVNGYTF. Written as DNA, the CDR3 is TGTGCCAGCAGCTTTCGGGACAGGGTTAATGGCTACACCTTC. The chain is built from TRBV13 and TRBJ1-2; 9 bases map to TRBD1. Germline CDR1 is PRHDT and CDR2 is FYEKMQ (reference sequence). The CDR3 consists of 14 residues. The ends lost 3 bases at V and 6 bases at J; junction bases unmatched: 5.

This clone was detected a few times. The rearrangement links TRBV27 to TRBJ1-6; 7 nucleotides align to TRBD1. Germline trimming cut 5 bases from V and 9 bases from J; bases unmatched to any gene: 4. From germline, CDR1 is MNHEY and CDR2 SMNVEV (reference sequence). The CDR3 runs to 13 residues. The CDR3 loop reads CASSVTGSSPLHF. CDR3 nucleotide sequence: TGTGCCAGCAGTGTGACAGGGAGTTCACCCCTCCACTTT.

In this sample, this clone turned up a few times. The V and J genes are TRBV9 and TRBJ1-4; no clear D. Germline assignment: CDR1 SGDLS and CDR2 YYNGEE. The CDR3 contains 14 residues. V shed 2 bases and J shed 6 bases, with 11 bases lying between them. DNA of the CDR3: TGTGCCAGCAGCGTTCGGCAGGAAGATGAAAAACTGTTTTTT. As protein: CASSVRQEDEKLFF.

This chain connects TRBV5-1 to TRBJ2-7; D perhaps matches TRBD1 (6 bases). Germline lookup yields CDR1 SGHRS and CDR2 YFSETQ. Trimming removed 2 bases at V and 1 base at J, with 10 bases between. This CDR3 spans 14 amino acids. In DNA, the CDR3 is TGCGCCAGCAGCTTACAGGGAACATCCTACGAGCAGTACTTC. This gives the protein CASSLQGTSYEQYF.

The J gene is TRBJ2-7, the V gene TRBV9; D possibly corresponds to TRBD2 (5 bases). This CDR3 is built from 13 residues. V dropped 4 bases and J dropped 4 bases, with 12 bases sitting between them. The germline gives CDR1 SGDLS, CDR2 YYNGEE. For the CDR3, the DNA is TGTGCCAGCAGCCCGGGGTGGGGTTACGAGCAGTACTTC. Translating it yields CASSPGWGYEQYF.

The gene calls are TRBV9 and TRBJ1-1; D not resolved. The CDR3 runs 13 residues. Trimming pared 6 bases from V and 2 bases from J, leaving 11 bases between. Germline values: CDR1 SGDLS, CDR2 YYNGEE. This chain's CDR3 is CASNRRGNTEAFF. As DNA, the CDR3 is TGTGCCAGCAATCGCAGAGGAAACACTGAAGCTTTCTTT.

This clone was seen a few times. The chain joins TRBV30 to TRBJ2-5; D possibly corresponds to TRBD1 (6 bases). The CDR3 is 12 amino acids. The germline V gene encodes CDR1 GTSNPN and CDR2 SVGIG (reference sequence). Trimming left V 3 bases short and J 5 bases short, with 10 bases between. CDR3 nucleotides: TGTGCCTGGAGCAGGGGTAGTGAGACCCAGTACTTC. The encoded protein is CAWSRGSETQYF.

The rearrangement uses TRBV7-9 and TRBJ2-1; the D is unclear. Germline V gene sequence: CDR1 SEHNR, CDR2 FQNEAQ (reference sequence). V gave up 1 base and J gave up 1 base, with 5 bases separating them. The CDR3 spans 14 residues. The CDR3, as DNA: TGTGCCAGCAGCTTAGGGCAGTCCTACAATGAGCAGTTCTTC. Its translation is CASSLGQSYNEQFF.

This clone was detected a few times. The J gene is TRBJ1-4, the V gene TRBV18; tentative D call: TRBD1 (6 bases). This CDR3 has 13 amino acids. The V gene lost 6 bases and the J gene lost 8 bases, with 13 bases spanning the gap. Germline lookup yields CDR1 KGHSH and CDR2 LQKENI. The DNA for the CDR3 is TGTGCCAGCTCCCCTGGGGGCGTCGAAAAACTGTTTTTT. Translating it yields CASSPGGVEKLFF.

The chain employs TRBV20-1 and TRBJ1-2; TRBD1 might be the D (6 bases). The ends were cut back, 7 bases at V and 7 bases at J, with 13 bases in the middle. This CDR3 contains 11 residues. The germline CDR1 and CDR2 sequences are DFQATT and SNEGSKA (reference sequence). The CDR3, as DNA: TGCAGTGGTGGGGGCGCGGTTGGCTACACCTTC. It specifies CSGGGAVGYTF.

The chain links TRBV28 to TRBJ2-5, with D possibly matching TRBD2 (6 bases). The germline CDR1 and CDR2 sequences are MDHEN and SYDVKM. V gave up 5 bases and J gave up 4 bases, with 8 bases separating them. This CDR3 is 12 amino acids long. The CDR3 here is CASSMGGETQYF. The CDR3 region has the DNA TGTGCCAGCAGTATGGGAGGAGAGACCCAGTACTTC.

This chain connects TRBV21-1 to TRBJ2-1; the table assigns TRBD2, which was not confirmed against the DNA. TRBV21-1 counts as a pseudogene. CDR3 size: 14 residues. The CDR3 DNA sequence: TGTGCCAGCAGCGATGGAGGCAGCTACAATGAGCAGTTCTTC. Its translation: CASSDGGSYNEQFF.

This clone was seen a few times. The CDR3 region has the DNA TGTGCCAGCAGCCAAGATAGGGGGAATTCACCCCTCCACTTT. Protein sequence: CASSQDRGNSPLHF. The J gene is TRBJ1-6, the V gene TRBV14; TRBD1 is a possible D gene (6 bases). The CDR3 length is 14 residues. Trimming cost V 0 bases and J 7 bases, with 7 bases left between them. Germline V lookup: CDR1 SGHDN, CDR2 FVKESK.

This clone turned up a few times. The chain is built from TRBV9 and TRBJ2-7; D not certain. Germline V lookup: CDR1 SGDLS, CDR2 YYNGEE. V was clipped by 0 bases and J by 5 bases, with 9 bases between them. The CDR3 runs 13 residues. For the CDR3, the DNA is TGTGCCAGCAGCGTAGCTACGCTTCACGAGCAGTACTTC. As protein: CASSVATLHEQYF.

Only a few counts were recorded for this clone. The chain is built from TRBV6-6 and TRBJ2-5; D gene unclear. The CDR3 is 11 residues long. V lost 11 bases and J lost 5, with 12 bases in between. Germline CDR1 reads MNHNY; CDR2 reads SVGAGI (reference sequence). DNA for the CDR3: TGTGCCTCCTCCCCCTCGGAGACCCAGTACTTC. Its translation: CASSPSETQYF.

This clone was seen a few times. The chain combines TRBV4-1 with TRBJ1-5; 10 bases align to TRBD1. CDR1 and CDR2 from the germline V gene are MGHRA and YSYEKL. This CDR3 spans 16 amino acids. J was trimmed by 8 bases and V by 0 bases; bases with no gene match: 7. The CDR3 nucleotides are TGCGCCAGCAGCCAAGAGTGGACAGGGGGTAGGGAGCCCCAGCATTTT. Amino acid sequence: CASSQEWTGGREPQHF.

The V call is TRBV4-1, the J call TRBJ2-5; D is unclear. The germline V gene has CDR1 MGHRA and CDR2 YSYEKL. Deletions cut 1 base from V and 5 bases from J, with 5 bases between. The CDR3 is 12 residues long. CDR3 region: CASSQVVETQYF. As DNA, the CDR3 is TGCGCCAGCAGCCAAGTAGTGGAGACCCAGTACTTC.

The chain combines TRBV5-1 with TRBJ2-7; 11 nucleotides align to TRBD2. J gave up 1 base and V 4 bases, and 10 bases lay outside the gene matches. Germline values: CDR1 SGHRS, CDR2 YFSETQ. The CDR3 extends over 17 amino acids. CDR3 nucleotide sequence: TGCGCCAGCAGCCTTGGGGGGACTAGCGGAGGATCCTACGAGCAGTACTTC. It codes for CASSLGGTSGGSYEQYF.

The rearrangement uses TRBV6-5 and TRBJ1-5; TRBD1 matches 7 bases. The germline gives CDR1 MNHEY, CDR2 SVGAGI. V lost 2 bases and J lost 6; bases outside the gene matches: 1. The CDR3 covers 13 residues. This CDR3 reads CASSYAGGQPQHF. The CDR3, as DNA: TGTGCCAGCAGTTACGCAGGGGGTCAGCCCCAGCATTTT.